A selection of T cell receptor beta chains follows, all from one sample in a study of blood T cell repertoires in COVID-19. TCRdb's table, derived via immunoSEQ multiplex PCR, lists solely in-frame clones and lacks some. The sample has approximately 290,000 clones; 70% to 90% are singletons. The sequencing input was PBMCs or T cells enriched from blood (not recorded which). These receptors were taken from a woman in her thirties who had recovered from COVID-19. Each CDR3 is given with its conserved first and last residue. The order of the fields is J gene, V gene, CDR3 protein.

J gene: TRBJ1-5
V gene: TRBV7-9
CDR3 protein: CASSGAGGVGQPQHF

J gene: TRBJ2-7
V gene: TRBV5-1
CDR3 protein: CASSLSGPHRDEQYF

J gene: TRBJ2-7
V gene: TRBV28
CDR3 protein: CASSLYIGSGQGDYEQYF

J gene: TRBJ2-2
V gene: TRBV12-3/TRBV12-4
CDR3 protein: CASSPRLTGGLFF

J gene: TRBJ2-1
V gene: TRBV5-6
CDR3 protein: CASSSHGILFHEQFF

J gene: TRBJ2-7
V gene: TRBV12-3/TRBV12-4
CDR3 protein: CASRRAGSYEQYF

J gene: TRBJ2-1
V gene: TRBV9
CDR3 protein: CASSVVPGQGSEQFF

J gene: TRBJ2-7
V gene: TRBV10-3
CDR3 protein: CAISEQGEIYEQYF

J gene: TRBJ2-3
V gene: TRBV6-2/TRBV6-3
CDR3 protein: CASSYGITDTQYF

J gene: TRBJ2-7
V gene: TRBV6-1
CDR3 protein: CASSEIGGGEQYF

J gene: TRBJ1-2
V gene: TRBV15
CDR3 protein: CATSTKKGQLHGYTF

J gene: TRBJ2-2
V gene: TRBV5-1
CDR3 protein: CASSFKNSNTGELFF

J gene: TRBJ2-5
V gene: TRBV4-1
CDR3 protein: CASSLTGGTQYF

J gene: TRBJ2-1
V gene: TRBV7-6
CDR3 protein: CASSLGLAGNYNEQFF

J gene: TRBJ1-4
V gene: TRBV7-9
CDR3 protein: CASSLTGGEKLFF

J gene: TRBJ1-2
V gene: TRBV5-1
CDR3 protein: CASSPRQQSYGYTF

J gene: TRBJ1-1
V gene: TRBV20-1
CDR3 protein: CSCHTNTEAFF

J gene: TRBJ1-4
V gene: TRBV28
CDR3 protein: CASSLDEWGQGITHEKLFF

J gene: TRBJ1-2
V gene: TRBV11-2
CDR3 protein: CASSPHRGGDGYTF

J gene: TRBJ2-1
V gene: TRBV27
CDR3 protein: CASSSGYNEQFF

J gene: TRBJ2-7
V gene: TRBV27
CDR3 protein: CASSPDSGGIPYEQYF

J gene: TRBJ2-6
V gene: TRBV19
CDR3 protein: CASTSGGQLYSGANVLTF

J gene: TRBJ1-1
V gene: TRBV7-9
CDR3 protein: CASSLGSVTEAFF

J gene: TRBJ1-6
V gene: TRBV5-6
CDR3 protein: CASSLDRGTSPLHF

J gene: TRBJ2-7
V gene: TRBV5-6
CDR3 protein: CASSLSEDEQYF

J gene: TRBJ1-6
V gene: TRBV3-1/TRBV3-2
CDR3 protein: CASSQVGGLSPLHF

J gene: TRBJ1-5
V gene: TRBV28
CDR3 protein: CASSLWSGRTSNQPQHF

J gene: TRBJ2-1
V gene: TRBV19
CDR3 protein: CASSSRADRGFVHEQFF

J gene: TRBJ2-7
V gene: TRBV6-4
CDR3 protein: CASTSTGTGSFTWQYF

J gene: TRBJ2-1
V gene: TRBV11-1
CDR3 protein: CASSLALLAGGLNEQFF

J gene: TRBJ1-2
V gene: TRBV19
CDR3 protein: CASSLRGNYGYTF

J gene: TRBJ2-3
V gene: TRBV12-3/TRBV12-4
CDR3 protein: CASSLMATDTQYF

J gene: TRBJ1-2
V gene: TRBV7-9
CDR3 protein: CASSFTGGYGYTF

J gene: TRBJ1-5
V gene: TRBV30
CDR3 protein: CAWSVGQGGQPQHF

J gene: TRBJ1-1
V gene: TRBV3-1/TRBV3-2
CDR3 protein: CASSQGGLGTEAFF

J gene: TRBJ2-1
V gene: TRBV2
CDR3 protein: CASRRQGNEQFF

J gene: TRBJ2-7
V gene: TRBV2
CDR3 protein: CASQTSDLYF

J gene: TRBJ2-5
V gene: TRBV10-3
CDR3 protein: CAISEIAGDETQYF

J gene: TRBJ1-4
V gene: TRBV6-5
CDR3 protein: CASSYSSAANEKLFF

J gene: TRBJ1-2
V gene: TRBV7-8
CDR3 protein: CASSFTGGDYGYTF

J gene: TRBJ1-3
V gene: TRBV28
CDR3 protein: CASSHSGNTIYF

J gene: TRBJ2-1
V gene: TRBV10-3
CDR3 protein: CAISELSGGRKGNEQFF

J gene: TRBJ1-1
V gene: TRBV18
CDR3 protein: CASSPTTGGTEAFF

J gene: TRBJ2-7
V gene: TRBV9
CDR3 protein: CATHACGPFGYEQYF

J gene: TRBJ1-2
V gene: TRBV7-9
CDR3 protein: CASSLVMREAYGYTF

J gene: TRBJ2-7
V gene: TRBV2
CDR3 protein: CASTLDVPEQYF

J gene: TRBJ2-1
V gene: TRBV6-5
CDR3 protein: CASSYPSGGAGEQFF

J gene: TRBJ1-5
V gene: TRBV21-1
CDR3 protein: CASSLRTGVFVRYGQPQHF

J gene: TRBJ1-2
V gene: TRBV7-9
CDR3 protein: CASSFGTGEGGYTF

J gene: TRBJ2-7
V gene: TRBV9
CDR3 protein: CASSVGATGSYEQYF

J gene: TRBJ1-5
V gene: TRBV6-5
CDR3 protein: CASSSGQGYNQPQHF

J gene: TRBJ2-1
V gene: TRBV7-2
CDR3 protein: CASSQVWSSPSYNEQFF

J gene: TRBJ2-2
V gene: TRBV9
CDR3 protein: CASTDGAAGELFF

J gene: TRBJ1-2
V gene: TRBV27
CDR3 protein: CASSLFETGYGYTF

J gene: TRBJ2-1
V gene: TRBV7-2
CDR3 protein: CASSLSGQGAGQFF